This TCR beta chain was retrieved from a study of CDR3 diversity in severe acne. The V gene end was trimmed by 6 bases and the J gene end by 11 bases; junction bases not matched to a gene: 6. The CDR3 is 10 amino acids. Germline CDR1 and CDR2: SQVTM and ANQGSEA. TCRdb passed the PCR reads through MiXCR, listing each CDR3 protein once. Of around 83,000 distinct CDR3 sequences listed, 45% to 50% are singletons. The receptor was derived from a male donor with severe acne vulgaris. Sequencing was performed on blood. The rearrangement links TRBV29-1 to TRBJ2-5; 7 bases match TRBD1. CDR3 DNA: TGCAGCGTGACAGGGCGTGAGCAGTACTTC. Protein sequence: CSVTGREQYF.